Listed below are T cell receptor beta chains from one sample, sequenced in a study of regulatory T cells in long-lasting Graves disease. TCRdb re-derived calls from the multiplex PCR reads in MiXCR, one entry per CDR3 protein. The table shows some 370,000 distinct CDR3 sequences, with approximately 25% occurring only once. Sequencing used peripheral blood mononuclear cells (PBMCs), obtained when the disease was refractory, from a patient treated with antithyroid drugs. These receptors were taken from a woman aged 40 to 50 with Graves disease. CDR3s include the opening cysteine and the closing phenylalanine or tryptophan. The D gene is left open where the match is weak. Part of the rows lack a size; the others show once, few, many or a class for expanded clones.

>few|TRBD1|TRBJ2-5|TRBV20-1
CSARDRRGFRTGGRETQYF
TGCAGTGCTAGAGACCGGAGAGGTTTCCGGACAGGGGGCCGAGAGACCCAGTACTTC
>.|TRBD1|TRBJ1-5|TRBV20-1
CSAGTGLQPQHF
TGCAGTGCTGGGACAGGTCTCCAGCCCCAGCATTTT
>.|.|TRBJ2-3|TRBV7-9
CASSLAYSPTDTQYF
TGTGCCAGCAGCTTAGCCTACAGTCCCACAGATACGCAGTATTTT
>many|.|TRBJ2-2|TRBV28
CASSLPSRDYTGELFF
TGTGCCAGCAGTTTACCGTCCCGGGACTACACCGGGGAGCTGTTTTTT
>few|.|TRBJ1-2|TRBV7-9
CASSSKSRGDYGYTF
TGTGCCAGCAGCTCGAAAAGTCGGGGGGACTATGGCTACACCTTC
>many|.|TRBJ1-1|TRBV10-3
CAISGMGEAFF
TGTGCCATCAGTGGAATGGGCGAAGCTTTCTTT
>many|.|TRBJ1-1|TRBV2
CASSRDDTEAFF
TGTGCCAGCAGCAGGGACGACACTGAAGCTTTCTTT
>.|TRBD1|TRBJ1-3|TRBV28
CASSPRDRYSGNTIYF
TGTGCCAGCAGTCCCCGGGACAGATACTCTGGAAACACCATATATTTT
>many|TRBD1|TRBJ1-5|TRBV20-1
CSAAGQGEILQHF
TGCAGTGCTGCTGGACAGGGAGAGATTCTTCAGCATTTT
>many|TRBD1|TRBJ2-5|TRBV2
CASSVSGGVETQYF
TGTGCCAGCAGTGTCTCAGGGGGCGTTGAGACCCAGTACTTC
>few|.|TRBJ1-1|TRBV19
CASWGGLSEAFF
TGTGCCAGCTGGGGGGGGCTCTCTGAAGCTTTCTTT
>many|.|TRBJ2-4|TRBV10-3
CAISRDGGLAKNIQYF
TGTGCCATCAGTCGGGACGGCGGATTAGCCAAAAACATTCAGTACTTC
>many|TRBD1|TRBJ1-2|TRBV6-1
CASSRTTGSTGYTF
TGTGCCAGCAGTAGAACGACAGGGTCTACAGGCTACACCTTC
>.|.|TRBJ2-2|TRBV6-5
CASSYYWAGNTGELFF
TGTGCCAGCAGTTACTATTGGGCAGGGAACACCGGGGAGCTGTTTTTT
>many|.|TRBJ2-5|TRBV7-9
CASSLGAGEPGWETQYF
TGTGCCAGCAGCCTTGGGGCCGGGGAACCTGGCTGGGAGACCCAGTACTTC
>few|TRBD1|TRBJ2-2|TRBV12-3/TRBV12-4
CASSGTGDNTGELFF
TGTGCCAGCAGTGGGACAGGGGATAACACCGGGGAGCTGTTTTTT
>many|TRBD1|TRBJ2-5|TRBV11-2
CASSHRDRGLKETQYF
TGTGCCAGCAGCCACCGGGACAGGGGGCTTAAAGAGACCCAGTACTTC
>few|.|TRBJ2-1|TRBV28
CASSLWGRDEQFF
TGTGCCAGCAGTTTGTGGGGTCGCGATGAGCAGTTCTTC
>.|.|TRBJ2-2|TRBV18
CASSPTYTGELFF
TGTGCCAGCTCACCAACTTACACCGGGGAGCTGTTTTTT
>many|.|TRBJ2-7|TRBV28
CASSSAGPDRGPPYEQYF
TGTGCCAGCTCCTCTGCCGGGCCGGACAGAGGACCCCCCTACGAGCAGTACTTC
>many|TRBD1|TRBJ2-4|TRBV25-1
CASSPIQGVGAKNIQYF
TGTGCCAGCAGTCCCATCCAGGGGGTAGGAGCCAAAAACATTCAGTACTTC
>few|TRBD1|TRBJ2-7|TRBV6-2/TRBV6-3
CASSYRDRGYGQYF
TGTGCCAGCAGTTACCGGGACAGGGGTTACGGGCAGTACTTC
>.|TRBD2|TRBJ2-5|TRBV2
CASSREAVPATQYF
TGTGCCAGCAGTCGGGAGGCGGTCCCAGCGACCCAGTACTTC
>many|.|TRBJ1-5|TRBV28
CASEGGSRSNQPQHF
TGTGCCAGCGAAGGCGGCTCCCGGTCCAATCAGCCCCAGCATTTT
>.|.|TRBJ1-1|TRBV7-9
CASSHGYGGTEAFF
TGTGCCAGCAGCCATGGCTACGGCGGAACTGAAGCTTTCTTT
>many|.|TRBJ1-6|TRBV29-1
CSVMDSYNSPLHF
TGCAGCGTTATGGACAGCTATAATTCACCCCTCCACTTT
>many|TRBD2|TRBJ2-2|TRBV6-2/TRBV6-3
CASSWGLAANTGELFF
TGTGCCAGCAGTTGGGGACTAGCGGCGAACACCGGGGAGCTGTTTTTT
>few|.|TRBJ1-1|TRBV9
CASSVQTNMNTEAFF
TGTGCCAGCAGCGTTCAGACAAATATGAACACTGAAGCTTTCTTT
>many|.|TRBJ2-7|TRBV5-1
CASSFTIGGYEQYF
TGCGCCAGCAGTTTCACCATAGGGGGCTACGAGCAGTACTTC
>many|TRBD2|TRBJ2-7|TRBV12-3/TRBV12-4
CASSLTSGSFNEQYF
TGTGCCAGCAGTTTAACTAGCGGGAGCTTTAACGAGCAGTACTTC
>many|.|TRBJ2-7|TRBV2
CASREKTAFYYEQYF
TGTGCCAGCAGGGAAAAAACAGCCTTCTACTACGAGCAGTACTTC
>many|TRBD1|TRBJ2-7|TRBV6-1
CASRTGGYEQYF
TGTGCCAGCAGGACAGGGGGCTACGAGCAGTACTTC
>many|.|TRBJ2-5|TRBV10-3
CAITPGTDQETQYF
TGTGCCATCACCCCCGGGACCGACCAAGAGACCCAGTACTTC
>many|.|TRBJ1-1|TRBV27
CASSLRAREWWLDTEAFF
TGTGCCAGCAGTCTACGGGCCAGGGAATGGTGGCTTGACACTGAAGCTTTCTTT
>few|.|TRBJ2-4|TRBV20-1
CSAFDLRVIQNIQYF
TGCAGTGCTTTTGATCTCCGGGTCATTCAAAACATTCAGTACTTC
>.|TRBD2|TRBJ2-2|TRBV2
CASSLALGRDAGELFF
TGTGCCAGCAGTTTAGCGCTGGGGAGGGACGCCGGGGAGCTGTTTTTT
>.|TRBD2|TRBJ2-1|TRBV11-3
CASSLGDLAGNYNEQFF
TGTGCCAGCAGCTTAGGGGACTTAGCGGGGAACTACAATGAGCAGTTCTTC
>many|.|TRBJ1-5|TRBV6-1
CASSPQTGYSNQPQHF
TGTGCCAGCAGTCCCCAGACAGGCTATAGCAATCAGCCCCAGCATTTT
>.|.|TRBJ2-1|TRBV5-1
CASSFRAFSEGEQFF
TGCGCCAGCAGCTTCCGGGCCTTCTCCGAGGGTGAGCAGTTCTTC
>many|.|TRBJ1-1|TRBV5-1
CASSFNSVNTEAFF
TGCGCCAGCAGCTTCAACAGTGTGAACACTGAAGCTTTCTTT
>few|.|TRBJ2-4|TRBV5-6
CASSATGSGNIQYF
TGTGCCAGCAGCGCAACAGGGTCTGGAAACATTCAGTACTTC
>few|TRBD2|TRBJ2-2|TRBV7-8
CASSLAVGGTGELFF
TGTGCCAGCAGCTTAGCAGTGGGGGGGACCGGGGAGCTGTTTTTT
>many|.|TRBJ1-2|TRBV24-1
CATSEDGRTSGYTF
TGTGCCACCAGTGAGGATGGACGGACCTCTGGCTACACCTTC
>few|.|TRBJ1-1|TRBV7-2
CASSSSTPGAITEAFF
TGTGCCAGCAGCTCGTCGACCCCCGGGGCGATCACTGAAGCTTTCTTT
>.|.|TRBJ2-1|TRBV12-3/TRBV12-4
CASSLSYHVQGTPEFF
TGTGCCAGCAGTTTATCCTACCACGTACAGGGAACCCCGGAGTTCTTC
>.|.|TRBJ2-7|TRBV6-2/TRBV6-3
CASTADLGVPHEQYF
TGTGCCAGCACGGCAGACCTGGGGGTACCCCACGAGCAGTACTTC
>.|TRBD2|TRBJ2-3|TRBV28
CASLLAEGTYTQYF
TGTGCCAGCCTACTAGCGGAAGGCACATATACGCAGTATTTT
>many|.|TRBJ1-5|TRBV28
CASRVSLHQPQHF
TGTGCCAGCAGAGTTTCCCTCCATCAGCCCCAGCATTTT
>few|.|TRBJ2-7|TRBV12-3/TRBV12-4
CASSLALRGEQYF
TGTGCCAGCAGTTTAGCCCTCAGGGGCGAGCAGTACTTC
>many|.|TRBJ1-4|TRBV2
CASWTPRREKLFF
TGTGCCAGCTGGACGCCTCGGAGGGAAAAACTGTTTTTT
>few|.|TRBJ1-1|TRBV5-1
CASSLAGQINTEAFF
TGCGCCAGCAGCTTGGCCGGGCAGATAAACACTGAAGCTTTCTTT
>.|TRBD1|TRBJ2-3|TRBV24-1
CATSDSNRGDTQYF
TGTGCCACCAGTGATTCAAACAGGGGAGATACGCAGTATTTT
>many|.|TRBJ2-2|TRBV2
CASSKTYRTGELFF
TGTGCCAGCAGTAAGACCTATCGAACCGGGGAGCTGTTTTTT
>many|TRBD2|TRBJ2-4|TRBV2
CASSQERRSLAGVGKNIQYF
TGTGCCAGCAGCCAAGAGAGAAGGTCCCTAGCGGGAGTAGGCAAAAACATTCAGTACTTC
>many|.|TRBJ2-2|TRBV15
CATSRDRGNTGELFF
TGTGCCACCAGCAGAGATAGGGGGAACACCGGGGAGCTGTTTTTT
>many|.|TRBJ1-5|TRBV6-1
CASISDSYRNQPQHF
TGTGCCAGCATTTCAGACAGCTACCGCAATCAGCCCCAGCATTTT
>many|.|TRBJ2-7|TRBV6-1
CASSEAEGRRREQYF
TGTGCCAGCAGTGAAGCGGAGGGCCGACGCCGCGAGCAGTACTTC
>many|TRBD1|TRBJ2-7|TRBV28
CASSLWARGRQGALDSYEQYF
TGTGCCAGCAGTTTATGGGCCCGCGGGAGACAGGGGGCCCTAGACTCCTACGAGCAGTACTTC
>many|.|TRBJ2-5|TRBV24-1
CATSDPNEETQYF
TGTGCCACCAGTGACCCTAACGAAGAGACCCAGTACTTC
>.|.|TRBJ2-2|TRBV15
CATSREGSTGELFF
TGTGCCACCAGCAGAGAGGGGAGCACCGGGGAGCTGTTTTTT